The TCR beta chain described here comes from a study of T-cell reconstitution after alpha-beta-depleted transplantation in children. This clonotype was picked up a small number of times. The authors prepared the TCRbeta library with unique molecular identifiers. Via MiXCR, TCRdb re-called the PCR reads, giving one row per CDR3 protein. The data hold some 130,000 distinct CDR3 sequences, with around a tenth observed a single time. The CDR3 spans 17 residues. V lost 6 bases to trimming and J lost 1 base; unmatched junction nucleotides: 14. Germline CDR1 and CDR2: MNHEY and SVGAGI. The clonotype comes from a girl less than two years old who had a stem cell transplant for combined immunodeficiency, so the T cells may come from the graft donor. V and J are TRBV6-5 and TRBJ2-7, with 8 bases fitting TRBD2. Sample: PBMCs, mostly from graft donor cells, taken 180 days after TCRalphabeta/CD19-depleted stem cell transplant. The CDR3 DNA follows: TGTGCCAGCAGCCGGGGGGTTATAGCGGGAAAGTCCTACGAGCAGTACTTC. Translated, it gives CASSRGVIAGKSYEQYF.